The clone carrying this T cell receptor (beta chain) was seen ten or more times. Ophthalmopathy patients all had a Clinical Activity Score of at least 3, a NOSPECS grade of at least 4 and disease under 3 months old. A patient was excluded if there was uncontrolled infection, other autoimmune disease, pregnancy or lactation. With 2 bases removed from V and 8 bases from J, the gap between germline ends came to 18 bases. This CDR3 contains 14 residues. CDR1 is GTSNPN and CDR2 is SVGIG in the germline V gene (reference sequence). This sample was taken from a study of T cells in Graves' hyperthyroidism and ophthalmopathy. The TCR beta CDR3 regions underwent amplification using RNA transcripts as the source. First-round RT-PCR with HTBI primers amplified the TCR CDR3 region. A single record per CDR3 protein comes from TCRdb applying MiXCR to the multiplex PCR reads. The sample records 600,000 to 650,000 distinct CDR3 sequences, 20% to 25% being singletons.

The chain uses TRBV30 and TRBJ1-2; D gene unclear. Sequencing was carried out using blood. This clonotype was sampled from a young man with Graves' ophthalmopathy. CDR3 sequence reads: CAWSPPVASGGYTF. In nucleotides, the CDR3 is TGTGCCTGGAGTCCACCAGTTGCGTCGGGCGGCTACACCTTC.